Listed below are T cell receptor beta chains from one sample, sequenced in a study of identical twins. TCRdb independently ran MiXCR on the 5' RACE reads; one entry per CDR3 protein. Of fewer than 900,000 distinct CDR3 sequences in the sample, 21% are singletons; the top ten hold around 4.4%. The same specimen was also included in a second study, on T cells expressing NK-cell markers.

The sample consisted of PBMCs. All receptors derive from a woman younger than 30 in good health. Each CDR3 is given with its conserved first and last residue. D genes are given only for firm matches. Size tells how often a clone was seen (once, few, many) or the class of an expanded clone, and some rows leave it out.

j_gene: TRBJ2-7
abundance: few
v_gene: TRBV7-9
d_gene: NA
CDR3aa: CASSLVGAEISYEQYF
CDR3nt: TGCGCCAGCAGCTTAGTCGGGGCAGAGATCTCCTACGAGCAGTACTTC

j_gene: TRBJ2-7
abundance: NA
v_gene: TRBV20-1
d_gene: TRBD2
CDR3aa: CSATPGVAGEREQYF
CDR3nt: TGCAGTGCCACCCCGGGGGTAGCGGGAGAGCGAGAGCAGTACTTC

j_gene: TRBJ2-4
abundance: NA
v_gene: TRBV7-9
d_gene: TRBD2
CDR3aa: CAGGDVAKNIQYF
CDR3nt: TGTGCCGGGGGGGACGTGGCCAAAAACATTCAGTACTTC

j_gene: TRBJ2-3
abundance: few
v_gene: TRBV20-1
d_gene: NA
CDR3aa: CSAIGGIGNTQYF
CDR3nt: TGCAGTGCTATAGGGGGTATTGGGAATACGCAGTATTTT

j_gene: TRBJ2-1
abundance: NA
v_gene: TRBV5-8
d_gene: NA
CDR3aa: CASSLVGGFYNEQFF
CDR3nt: TGTGCCAGCAGCCTCGTTGGCGGATTCTACAATGAGCAGTTCTTC

j_gene: TRBJ2-7
abundance: many
v_gene: TRBV10-3
d_gene: TRBD2
CDR3aa: CAISGASGRPYEQYF
CDR3nt: TGTGCCATCAGTGGGGCTAGCGGGAGACCCTACGAGCAGTACTTC

j_gene: TRBJ1-1
abundance: NA
v_gene: TRBV12-3/TRBV12-4
d_gene: NA
CDR3aa: CASSLEGWTEAFF
CDR3nt: TGTGCCAGCAGTTTGGAGGGATGGACTGAAGCTTTCTTT

j_gene: TRBJ2-6
abundance: NA
v_gene: TRBV19
d_gene: NA
CDR3aa: CASRSQSSGANVLTF
CDR3nt: TGTGCCAGTAGGAGCCAGAGCTCTGGGGCCAACGTCCTGACTTTC

j_gene: TRBJ2-2
abundance: NA
v_gene: TRBV20-1
d_gene: TRBD2
CDR3aa: CSAATSGGTGELFF
CDR3nt: TGCAGTGCCGCGACTAGCGGGGGGACCGGGGAGCTGTTTTTT

j_gene: TRBJ2-7
abundance: many
v_gene: TRBV27
d_gene: TRBD1
CDR3aa: CASRTGTGGPEQYF
CDR3nt: TGTGCCAGCAGGACCGGGACAGGGGGCCCCGAGCAGTACTTC

j_gene: TRBJ2-2
abundance: few
v_gene: TRBV5-1
d_gene: NA
CDR3aa: CASSARAAATGELFF
CDR3nt: TGCGCCAGCAGCGCAAGGGCGGCGGCCACCGGGGAGCTGTTTTTT

j_gene: TRBJ2-7
abundance: NA
v_gene: TRBV27
d_gene: NA
CDR3aa: CASRELGSYEQYF
CDR3nt: TGTGCCAGCAGAGAATTGGGCTCCTACGAGCAGTACTTC

j_gene: TRBJ1-2
abundance: NA
v_gene: TRBV5-1
d_gene: NA
CDR3aa: CASRGVASSTGGYTF
CDR3nt: TGCGCCAGCAGGGGGGTAGCCAGTTCTACGGGAGGCTACACCTTC

j_gene: TRBJ2-3
abundance: NA
v_gene: TRBV15
d_gene: NA
CDR3aa: CATSRDRGLTDTQYF
CDR3nt: TGTGCCACCAGCAGAGATAGGGGCCTCACAGATACGCAGTATTTT

j_gene: TRBJ2-3
abundance: NA
v_gene: TRBV7-2
d_gene: TRBD2
CDR3aa: CASSPSGIGYTQYF
CDR3nt: TGTGCCAGCAGCCCCAGCGGGATCGGGTATACGCAGTATTTT

j_gene: TRBJ1-2
abundance: NA
v_gene: TRBV5-5
d_gene: NA
CDR3aa: CARGPGQLYGYTF
CDR3nt: TGTGCCAGGGGCCCGGGGCAGCTCTATGGCTACACCTTC

j_gene: TRBJ2-5
abundance: few
v_gene: TRBV5-8
d_gene: NA
CDR3aa: CASSPVVGYQETQYF
CDR3nt: TGTGCCAGCAGCCCCGTCGTTGGGTATCAAGAGACCCAGTACTTC

j_gene: TRBJ2-5
abundance: NA
v_gene: TRBV7-3
d_gene: NA
CDR3aa: CASSRAGAGQETQYF
CDR3nt: TGTGCCAGCAGCCGGGCGGGGGCGGGGCAAGAGACCCAGTACTTC

j_gene: TRBJ2-1
abundance: NA
v_gene: TRBV3-1
d_gene: TRBD2
CDR3aa: CASSQKGGTSGVIEQFF
CDR3nt: TGTGCCAGCAGCCAGAAGGGTGGGACTAGCGGGGTTATTGAGCAGTTCTTC

j_gene: TRBJ1-2
abundance: few
v_gene: TRBV6-5
d_gene: NA
CDR3aa: CASSYSTGGGRGYTF
CDR3nt: TGTGCCAGCAGTTACTCGACCGGGGGAGGAAGGGGCTACACCTTC

j_gene: TRBJ2-4
abundance: NA
v_gene: TRBV10-3
d_gene: NA
CDR3aa: CAPKVGVRVAKNIQYF
CDR3nt: TGTGCCCCCAAGGTCGGGGTGAGGGTGGCCAAAAACATTCAGTACTTC

j_gene: TRBJ1-2
abundance: few
v_gene: TRBV5-8
d_gene: NA
CDR3aa: CASSLEARAGYGYTF
CDR3nt: TGTGCCAGCAGCTTGGAGGCTAGGGCGGGCTATGGCTACACCTTC

j_gene: TRBJ2-3
abundance: NA
v_gene: TRBV20-1
d_gene: TRBD2
CDR3aa: CSAQIAGGTDTQYF
CDR3nt: TGCAGTGCTCAAATAGCGGGGGGGACAGATACGCAGTATTTT

j_gene: TRBJ1-2
abundance: NA
v_gene: TRBV12-3/TRBV12-4
d_gene: NA
CDR3aa: CASSNTGLHGYTF
CDR3nt: TGTGCCAGCAGTAATACAGGGTTGCATGGCTACACCTTC

j_gene: TRBJ2-2
abundance: few
v_gene: TRBV12-3/TRBV12-4
d_gene: NA
CDR3aa: CASSWLTDTGELFF
CDR3nt: TGTGCCAGCAGTTGGTTGACTGACACCGGGGAGCTGTTTTTT

j_gene: TRBJ2-2
abundance: few
v_gene: TRBV11-1
d_gene: TRBD2
CDR3aa: CASSLHTLAGGPAGELFF
CDR3nt: TGTGCCAGCAGCCTACACACACTAGCGGGAGGGCCCGCCGGGGAGCTGTTTTTT

j_gene: TRBJ2-7
abundance: many
v_gene: TRBV10-2
d_gene: TRBD1
CDR3aa: CASTPGQGYEQYF
CDR3nt: TGCGCCAGCACCCCAGGACAGGGGTACGAGCAGTACTTC

j_gene: TRBJ2-7
abundance: few
v_gene: TRBV15
d_gene: NA
CDR3aa: CATSRDLDPGQYF
CDR3nt: TGTGCCACCAGCAGAGATCTCGACCCGGGGCAGTACTTC

j_gene: TRBJ2-6
abundance: NA
v_gene: TRBV20-1
d_gene: NA
CDR3aa: CSAGQTGANVLTF
CDR3nt: TGCAGTGCTGGGCAGACTGGGGCCAACGTCCTGACTTTC

j_gene: TRBJ2-7
abundance: few
v_gene: TRBV20-1
d_gene: NA
CDR3aa: CSAGDRGKGAYEQYF
CDR3nt: TGCAGTGCTGGGGATCGTGGGAAAGGGGCCTACGAGCAGTACTTC

j_gene: TRBJ2-1
abundance: NA
v_gene: TRBV5-6
d_gene: NA
CDR3aa: CASSSPPSSGPYNEQFF
CDR3nt: TGTGCCAGCAGCTCCCCCCCAAGTTCGGGGCCCTACAATGAGCAGTTCTTC

j_gene: TRBJ2-2
abundance: NA
v_gene: TRBV4-1
d_gene: NA
CDR3aa: CASSQWSSRKTGELFF
CDR3nt: TGCGCCAGCAGCCAGTGGAGTAGCAGGAAGACCGGGGAGCTGTTTTTT

j_gene: TRBJ2-3
abundance: few
v_gene: TRBV5-6
d_gene: NA
CDR3aa: CASSFKGTDTQYF
CDR3nt: TGTGCCAGCAGCTTCAAGGGAACAGATACGCAGTATTTT

j_gene: TRBJ2-3
abundance: many
v_gene: TRBV20-1
d_gene: TRBD1
CDR3aa: CSAREQDRVFTDTQYF
CDR3nt: TGCAGTGCTAGAGAGCAGGACAGGGTTTTCACAGATACGCAGTATTTT

j_gene: TRBJ1-2
abundance: NA
v_gene: TRBV6-5
d_gene: NA
CDR3aa: CASTTPGGGYTF
CDR3nt: TGTGCCAGCACCACGCCCGGTGGAGGCTACACCTTC

j_gene: TRBJ1-2
abundance: NA
v_gene: TRBV9
d_gene: NA
CDR3aa: CATYGYTF
CDR3nt: TGTGCCACCTATGGCTACACCTTC

j_gene: TRBJ2-3
abundance: NA
v_gene: TRBV29-1
d_gene: NA
CDR3aa: CSVRTATPTDTQYF
CDR3nt: TGCAGCGTTCGTACAGCGACTCCCACAGATACGCAGTATTTT